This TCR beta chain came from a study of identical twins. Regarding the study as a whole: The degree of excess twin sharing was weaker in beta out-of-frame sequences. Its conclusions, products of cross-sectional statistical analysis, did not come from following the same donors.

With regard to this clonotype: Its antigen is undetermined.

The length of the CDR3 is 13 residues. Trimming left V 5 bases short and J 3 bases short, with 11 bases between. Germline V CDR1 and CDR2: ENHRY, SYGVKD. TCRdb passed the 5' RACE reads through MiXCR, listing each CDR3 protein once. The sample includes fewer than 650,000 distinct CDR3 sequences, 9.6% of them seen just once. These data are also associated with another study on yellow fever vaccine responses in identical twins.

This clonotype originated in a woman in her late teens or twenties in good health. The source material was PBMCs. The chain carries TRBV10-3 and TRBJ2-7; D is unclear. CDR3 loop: CAISYNRDYEQYF. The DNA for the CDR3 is TGTGCCATCAGTTACAATCGAGACTACGAGCAGTACTTC.